One sample yielded the 26 T cell receptor beta chains listed below, sequenced in a study of blood T cell repertoires in COVID-19. Profiling relied on immunoSEQ multiplex PCR, and the TCRdb table lists in-frame clones only, not all of them. The table has some 99,000 clones, 70% to 90% seen once; the top ten hold 10% to 15%. The sample was peripheral blood. The receptors stem from a woman aged 60-75 years in a cohort sampled during active or convalescent COVID-19.

The chain joins TRBV28 to TRBJ1-2; TRBD1 matches at 9 bases. This CDR3 spans 14 amino acids. The germline V gene has CDR1 MDHEN and CDR2 SYDVKM. V gave up 3 bases and J gave up 7 bases; unmatched junction bases: 6. The CDR3 region is CASSFGTGSSGYTF. The CDR3 nucleotides read TGTGCCAGCAGTTTCGGGACAGGGTCCTCTGGCTACACCTTC.

In this sample, this clone turned up a few times. V and J are TRBV7-9 and TRBJ1-1; D unresolved. Trimming shortened V by 4 bases and J by 3 bases, and 3 bases separated the two germline ends. Germline CDR1 reads SEHNR; CDR2 reads FQNEAQ (reference sequence). CDR3 length: 11 residues. The CDR3 DNA reads as TGTGCCAGCAGCTCCTACACTGAAGCTTTCTTT. Protein: CASSSYTEAFF.

Only a few counts were recorded for this clone. The chain links TRBV5-4 to TRBJ1-2, with D possibly matching TRBD1 (5 bases). V shed 3 bases and J shed 8 bases, with 14 bases lying between them. Germline CDR1 and CDR2: SGHNT and YYREEE (reference sequence). CDR3 size: 13 residues. CDR3 DNA: TGTGCCAGCAGCTCATGGAAGTCAGGGGGCTACACCTTC. Its protein is CASSSWKSGGYTF.

The V and J genes are TRBV6-5 and TRBJ2-1; 7 nucleotides match TRBD2. V shed 4 bases and J 8 bases; nucleotides not matched to a gene: 11. The CDR3 runs to 15 residues. Germline loops: CDR1 MNHEY, CDR2 SVGAGI. The CDR3 DNA reads as TGTGCCAGCAGTTTATCCAGCGGGACTCAGTATGAGCAGTTCTTC. The encoded protein is CASSLSSGTQYEQFF.

V is TRBV4-1 and J is TRBJ2-1, with 9 bases identical to TRBD1. Germline loops: CDR1 MGHRA, CDR2 YSYEKL. With 4 bases clipped from V and 9 bases from J, the junction kept 13 bases outside the gene matches. The CDR3 totals 16 residues. The CDR3 nucleotides read TGCGCCAGCAGCCCCTTAGGGACAGGGCGGCTCGGTGAGCAGTTCTTC. Translation: CASSPLGTGRLGEQFF.

V and J are TRBV6-5 and TRBJ2-2; TRBD2 is a possible D gene (6 bases). Germline V gives CDR1 MNHEY, CDR2 SVGAGI. The CDR3 has 15 residues. V was clipped by 10 bases and J by 2 bases, with 17 bases between them. CDR3 DNA sequence: TGTGCCACACAGAACCGGGACTTAAACACCGGGGAGCTGTTTTTT. Translation: CATQNRDLNTGELFF.

The chain couples TRBV10-3 to TRBJ2-2; unclear D gene. The germline gives CDR1 ENHRY, CDR2 SYGVKD. The V and J ends lost 3 bases and 1 base respectively, with 12 bases between them. The CDR3 sequence is 16 residues long. CDR3 residues: CAISERPPGNTGELFF. DNA of the CDR3: TGTGCCATCAGTGAACGGCCTCCGGGGAACACCGGGGAGCTGTTTTTT.

The J gene is TRBJ1-6, the V gene TRBV7-6; 7 bases line up with TRBD1. Germline-derived CDR1 and CDR2 are SGHVS and FNYEAQ. Trimming removed 0 bases from V and 0 bases from J; junction bases left unmatched: 5. The CDR3 length is 18 residues. CDR3 region: CASSLARDSSSYNSPLHF. CDR3 nucleotides: TGTGCCAGCAGCTTAGCGCGGGACAGTAGCTCCTATAATTCACCCCTCCACTTT.

The CDR3 sequence: CASSYSHVAPGTQYF. The CDR3 DNA sequence: TGTGCCAGCAGTTACTCCCATGTGGCCCCGGGGACCCAGTACTTC. The chain has TRBV6-5 and TRBJ2-5; D is uncertain. CDR3 length: 15 residues. Trimming stripped 0 bases from V and 7 bases from J, with 15 bases between. The V gene's germline CDR1 is MNHEY and CDR2 SVGAGI.

This chain links TRBV5-3 with TRBJ2-5; TRBD2 aligns across 10 bases. TRBV5-3 is reported as an ORF; its role is uncertain. Trimming at V came to 5 bases and at J to 5 bases, leaving 9 bases not matched to a gene. The CDR3 is made up of 15 amino acids. CDR3 amino acids: CARSFERGGRETQYF. The CDR3, as DNA: TGTGCCAGAAGTTTCGAGCGGGGGGGCCGGGAGACCCAGTACTTC.

This chain uses TRBV28 with TRBJ1-2, with TRBD1 matching 7 bases. Trimming at V came to 5 bases and at J to 5 bases, leaving 5 bases not matched to a gene. This CDR3 has 13 amino acids. Germline-derived CDR1 and CDR2 are MDHEN and SYDVKM. The CDR3 spells CASSGDRLYGYTF. CDR3 in DNA: TGTGCCAGCAGTGGGGACAGACTTTATGGCTACACCTTC.

This clone occurred a few times. The chain has TRBV28 and TRBJ2-7, with TRBD1 identical over 8 bases. The junction had 6 bases not matched to a gene; V was cut back by 6 bases and J by 2 bases. Germline V gives CDR1 MDHEN, CDR2 SYDVKM. The CDR3 totals 14 residues. DNA of the CDR3: TGTGCCAGCAGGTCGGACAGGGAGACCTACGAGCAGTACTTC. Its translation: CASRSDRETYEQYF.

J is TRBJ2-1 and V is TRBV19, with 7 bases fitting TRBD1. The CDR3 extends over 16 amino acids. Losses at the gene ends were 3 bases for V and 0 bases for J; bases not matched to a gene: 5. Germline V gene lookup returns CDR1 LNHDA and CDR2 SQIVND (reference sequence). The chain's CDR3 is CASSMDRSASYNEQFF. The DNA for the CDR3 is TGTGCCAGTAGTATGGACAGGTCCGCCTCCTACAATGAGCAGTTCTTC. The whole variable domain, filled in from reference TRBV19 and TRBJ2-1, reads DGGITQSPKYLFRKEGQNVTLSCEQNLNHDAMYWYRQDPGQGLRLIYYSQIVNDFQKGDIAEGYSVSREKKESFPLTVTSAQKNPTAFYLCASSMDRSASYNEQFFGPGTRLTVL.

Concerning this clone itself: Other DNA variants within this sample encode the same CDR3. The CDR3 protein is CATSRGGPNEKLFF. For the CDR3, the DNA is TGTGCCACCAGCAGAGGCGGCCCTAATGAAAAACTGTTTTTT. J is TRBJ1-4 and V is TRBV15; D is unresolved. Germline CDR1 LNHNV, CDR2 YYDKDF (reference sequence). V dropped 1 base and J dropped 3 bases, with 6 bases sitting between them. The CDR3 contains 14 residues. Variable domain in full (rest from reference TRBV15 and TRBJ1-4): DAMVIQNPRYQVTQFGKPVTLSCSQTLNHNVMYWYQQKSSQAPKLLFHYYDKDFNNEADTPDNFQSRRPNTSFCFLDIRSPGLGDTAMYLCATSRGGPNEKLFFGSGTQLSVL.

The J gene is TRBJ1-2, the V gene TRBV6-5; a possible D gene is TRBD1 (6 bases). Germline V gene data show CDR1 as MNHEY and CDR2 as SVGAGI. The CDR3 is 13 residues long. The germline V and J ends were trimmed by 6 bases and 2 bases, with 10 bases remaining between them. The CDR3 DNA reads TGTGCCAGCAGAGTAACAGGGAACTATGGCTACACCTTC. Encoded protein: CASRVTGNYGYTF.

V is TRBV15 and J is TRBJ2-4; D is unclear. Germline V gene lookup returns CDR1 LNHNV and CDR2 YYDKDF (reference sequence). CDR3 length equals 14 residues. Trimming took off 0 bases at V and 0 bases at J, with 3 bases between the two ends. The CDR3 DNA sequence: TGTGCCACCAGCAGAGATCTAGCCAAAAACATTCAGTACTTC. This sequence encodes CATSRDLAKNIQYF.

The chain links TRBV3-1 (or the pseudogene TRBV3-2) to TRBJ1-4; the D is unclear. The CDR3 covers 15 residues. CDR1 and CDR2 (germline): LGHDT, YNNKEL (reference sequence). V lost 1 base and J 8 bases, leaving 14 bases between the germline ends. CDR3 protein: CASSQGGGFSEKLFF. The DNA for the CDR3 is TGTGCCAGCAGCCAAGGCGGCGGCTTTTCGGAAAAACTGTTTTTT.

The chain couples TRBV28 to TRBJ1-6, with D unresolved. The CDR3 length is 15 residues. Germline V gene data show CDR1 as MDHEN and CDR2 as SYDVKM. V was shortened by 6 bases and J by 4 bases, with 13 bases between the two germline ends. Here the CDR3 reads CASSRPDFYNSPLHF. The CDR3 DNA sequence: TGTGCCAGCAGCCGCCCGGACTTTTATAATTCACCCCTCCACTTT.

The rearrangement joins TRBV7-3 to TRBJ1-1; D is uncertain. Looked up from germline, CDR1 is SGHTA and CDR2 is FQGTGA. The CDR3 length is 16 residues. V lost 1 base, J lost 0 bases, and 12 bases lay in between. The CDR3 DNA sequence: TGTGCCAGCAGCTTAAACGGAGGGTCGATGAACACTGAAGCTTTCTTT. Its protein product is CASSLNGGSMNTEAFF. Filled out from reference TRBV7-3 and TRBJ1-1, the complete variable domain reads GAGVSQTPSNKVTEKGKYVELRCDPISGHTALYWYRQSLGQGPEFLIYFQGTGAADDSGLPNDRFFAVRPEGSVSTLKIQRTERGDSAVYLCASSLNGGSMNTEAFFGQGTRLTVV.

This clone was detected only once. The chain uses TRBV6-2 or TRBV6-3 and TRBJ2-7, with 9 positions matching TRBD1. V was pared by 4 bases and J by 5 bases, with 6 bases of the junction left unmatched. CDR3 size: 14 residues. The germline CDR1 and CDR2 sequences are MNHEY and SVGEGT. The CDR3 loop is CASSFPGQGDEQYF. The CDR3, as DNA: TGTGCCAGCAGTTTCCCGGGACAGGGCGACGAGCAGTACTTC.

This chain connects TRBV11-1 to TRBJ2-3; D remains unclear. V was shortened by 0 bases and J by 0 bases, with 7 bases between the two germline ends. The CDR3 extends over 15 amino acids. Germline V lookup: CDR1 SGHAT, CDR2 FQDESV (reference sequence). In DNA form, the CDR3 reads TGTGCCAGCAGCTTAGCGCTAACTAGCACAGATACGCAGTATTTT. It codes for CASSLALTSTDTQYF.

This chain uses TRBV12-3 or TRBV12-4 with TRBJ2-1; maybe TRBD2 (6 bases). Trimming shortened V by 5 bases and J by 16 bases, and 18 bases separated the two germline ends. This CDR3 has 12 residues. The CDR3 region has the DNA TGTGCCAGCAGTCTTCGGGACTTCCTCGTTTTCTTC. It specifies CASSLRDFLVFF.

V usage is TRBV7-9 and J usage is TRBJ1-1; maybe TRBD1 (6 bases). This CDR3 comprises 19 residues. Germline V gene lookup returns CDR1 SEHNR and CDR2 FQNEAQ (reference sequence). The V end lost 0 bases, the J end lost 0 bases, and 20 bases lay between the germline ends. Here the CDR3 reads CASSLADPEGGDMNTEAFF. The CDR3 nucleotides are TGTGCCAGCAGCTTAGCGGACCCTGAGGGGGGGGACATGAACACTGAAGCTTTCTTT.

The rearrangement joins TRBV9 to TRBJ1-6; no reliable D call. V lost 0 bases and J lost 8, with 3 bases in between. CDR3 length equals 12 residues. From germline, CDR1 is SGDLS and CDR2 YYNGEE. The CDR3 spells CASSVGDSPLHF. The CDR3 DNA reads TGTGCCAGCAGCGTAGGCGATTCACCCCTCCACTTT.

The chain uses TRBV7-9 and TRBJ2-1, with D possibly being TRBD2 (6 bases). The germline V gene encodes CDR1 SEHNR and CDR2 FQNEAQ (reference sequence). Trimming cost V 5 bases and J 2 bases, with 19 bases left between them. This CDR3 spans 17 amino acids. Written as DNA, the CDR3 is TGTGCCAGCAGCCCCTGGGGGATAGCGGACCCCTACAATGAGCAGTTCTTC. Amino acids: CASSPWGIADPYNEQFF.

The chain has TRBV10-1 and TRBJ1-1, with unresolved D. The CDR3 consists of 12 residues. The germline CDR1 and CDR2 sequences are WNHNN and SYGVQD (reference sequence). V was trimmed by 9 bases and J by 4 bases, leaving 12 bases between them. The CDR3 nucleotides are TGCGCCAGAACCGGGTTCGGCACTGAAGCTTTCTTT. Its protein is CARTGFGTEAFF.